This record looks at one T cell receptor beta chain sequence and its context. The V and J ends lost 5 bases and 7 bases, in that order; junction bases with no gene match: 8. The length of the CDR3 is 15 residues. Looked up from germline, CDR1 is MRHNA and CDR2 is SNTAGT. This sample is part of a study of blood T cells in healthy people across ages. Total RNA was isolated from each sample in quantities of at least 5 micrograms. Sample-barcoded 5' priming and a J-beta primer mix drove a second PCR of about 6 to 11 cycles. Unique molecular identifiers of 12 random nucleotides labeled each cDNA. Sequencing of every sample gave 2.5 million or more CDR3-containing paired-end reads. TCRdb reprocessed the 5' RACE reads via MiXCR and lists one record per CDR3 protein. The sample lists about 1.6 million distinct CDR3 sequences, around 36% seen once, with over 9% in the top ten.

The TCR was taken from a woman in her 30s in good health. The sample comprised blood. The J gene is TRBJ2-1, the V gene TRBV6-4, with 10 bases fitting TRBD2. CDR3 nucleotide sequence: TGTGCCAGCAGTCGGAGCGGGAGGGCCGAAAATGAGCAGTTCTTC. It translates to CASSRSGRAENEQFF.